The 2 T cell receptor beta chains below all came from one sample that was sequenced in a study of patients and donors after allogeneic stem cell transplantation. One entry per CDR3 protein, called by TCRdb with MiXCR from the RT-PCR reads. The sample consists of roughly 940,000 distinct CDR3 sequences, about a sixth of them appearing once. The sample comprised blood, either unsorted or a sorted T cell fraction (not recorded which). The receptors here all came from a human donor who was either an allogeneic HSCT recipient or a stem cell or donor lymphocyte infusion donor (not recorded which). It is not recorded whose cells these are; they may come from a transplant donor.

This clonotype was detected only a few times. The chain is built from TRBV4-2 and TRBJ2-7; D is unclear. CDR3 length: 15 residues. Germline V gene data show CDR1 as LGHNA and CDR2 as YNFKEQ. Trimming took off 0 bases at V and 6 bases at J, with 15 bases between the two ends. The CDR3 DNA reads TGTGCCAGCAGCCAAGATCAAACTACTTTTGGCGAGCAGTACTTC. Its translation: CASSQDQTTFGEQYF.

Only a few counts were recorded for this clonotype. V and J are TRBV12-3 or TRBV12-4 and TRBJ1-5; D might be TRBD1 (6 bases). V gave up 6 bases and J gave up 4 bases, with 13 bases separating them. This CDR3 is built from 14 residues. CDR3 residues: CASRRRDNNQPQHF. CDR3 sequence (DNA): TGTGCCAGCAGACGCCGGGACAATAATCAGCCCCAGCATTTT.